These 21 T cell receptor beta chains share one sample of origin, sequenced in a study of shared clonotypes between healthy human individuals. CD8 cells classed as naive were CD45RO-negative and positively selected for CCR7, excluding terminally differentiated effector memory CD45RA+ cells. Only in-frame clones appear in the TCRdb table, and some are missing; sequencing was by immunoSEQ multiplex PCR. The sample contains around 2,000,000 clones, approximately 94% of which appear only once. The sequenced material came from naive CD8+ T cells sorted from blood. These receptors were taken from a man between 18 and 29 years old in good health.

The chain has TRBV2 and TRBJ1-4; possibly TRBD1 for D (6 bases). CDR3 length: 13 residues. Trimming left V 7 bases short and J 17 bases short, with 23 bases between. CDR1 and CDR2 (germline): SNHLY, FYNNEI. For the CDR3, the DNA is TGTGCCAGCACCGAGGGGGGGGGCGATCGCTGTTTTTTT. Protein product: CASTEGGGDRCFF.

The CDR3 coding sequence is TGTGCCAGCAGCTTATACGCGGGAGGAGGCTACAATGAGCAGTTCTTC. It encodes CASSLYAGGGYNEQFF. This chain joins TRBV7-2 and TRBJ2-1, with 8 nucleotides matching TRBD2. This CDR3 has 16 residues. V gave up 2 bases and J gave up 3 bases; unmatched junction bases: 6. Germline V gene lookup returns CDR1 SGHTA and CDR2 FQGNSA. The full variable domain, its missing parts supplied by reference TRBV7-2 and TRBJ2-1, is GAGVSQSPSNKVTEKGKDVELRCDPISGHTALYWYRQSLGQGLEFLIYFQGNSAPDKSGLPSDRFSAERTGGSVSTLTIQRTQQEDSAVYLCASSLYAGGGYNEQFFGPGTRLTVL.

The chain couples TRBV29-1 to TRBJ2-2; no firm D call. V shed 6 bases and J shed 2 bases, with 19 bases lying between them. CDR1 is SQVTM, CDR2 ANQGSEA, per germline. This CDR3 region has 16 residues. Here the CDR3 reads CSVRDIPNPNTGELFF. CDR3 bases: TGCAGCGTGAGAGACATCCCGAACCCCAACACCGGGGAGCTGTTTTTT.

This clone was seen only once. V is TRBV19 and J is TRBJ2-1; 11 bases are shared with TRBD2. The J segment lost 9 bases and the V segment lost 1 base, leaving 5 bases of the junction unmatched. Per the germline V gene, CDR1 is LNHDA and CDR2 is SQIVND (reference sequence). The CDR3 has 15 residues. CDR3: CASSIVLAGGAEQFF. DNA of the CDR3: TGTGCCAGTAGTATAGTCCTAGCGGGGGGCGCTGAGCAGTTCTTC.

The genes are TRBV6-1 and TRBJ2-5; 12 nucleotides align to TRBD2. After removal of 8 bases from V and 4 bases from J, the junction contained 8 bases not matched to a gene. The CDR3 spans 15 residues. Germline CDR1 reads MNHNS; CDR2 reads SASEGT. CDR3 sequence: CASSSSGGAPETQYF. The CDR3 coding sequence is TGTGCCAGCTCTTCTAGCGGGGGGGCCCCAGAGACCCAGTACTTC.

This chain uses TRBV9 with TRBJ2-7, with 9 nucleotides matching TRBD2. Per germline, CDR1 SGDLS and CDR2 YYNGEE. J was trimmed by 2 bases and V by 0 bases; bases with no gene match: 9. The CDR3 runs 17 residues. CDR3 sequence (DNA): TGTGCCAGCAGCGTAGCGGCGGGGGGGCTTTCACCCTACGAGCAGTACTTC. Its translation: CASSVAAGGLSPYEQYF.

The V call is TRBV4-3, the J call TRBJ1-2, with no clear D. Germline loops: CDR1 LGHNA, CDR2 YSLEER. The V end was cut by 1 base, the J end by 8 bases, with 17 bases between. This CDR3 comprises 15 residues. The CDR3 sequence: CASSQASLVREGYTF. The DNA for the CDR3 is TGCGCCAGCAGCCAAGCCAGCCTCGTGAGGGAAGGCTACACCTTC.

The V and J genes are TRBV2 and TRBJ2-1, with D possibly being TRBD2 (6 bases). There are 17 residues in the CDR3. Trimming took 5 bases from V and 3 from J, leaving 20 bases between them. Germline CDR1 is SNHLY and CDR2 is FYNNEI. CDR3 in DNA: TGTGCCAGCAGTCCTCTTCTTAGCGGAGGGTACTACAATGAGCAGTTCTTC. This translates into CASSPLLSGGYYNEQFF.

V gene TRBV29-1 combines with J gene TRBJ2-7; 8 nucleotides agree with TRBD1. This CDR3 region has 15 residues. J lost 2 bases, V lost 2 bases, and 8 bases had no gene match. CDR1 and CDR2 from the germline V gene are SQVTM and ANQGSEA. In DNA, the CDR3 is TGCAGCGTTGAAACGCCGGGACAGGCGGCCTACGAGCAGTACTTC. It encodes CSVETPGQAAYEQYF.

The chain employs TRBV7-3 and TRBJ1-5; TRBD1 aligns across 7 bases. The CDR3 spans 15 residues. With 5 bases clipped from V and 4 bases from J, the junction kept 8 bases outside the gene matches. Germline-derived CDR1 and CDR2 are SGHTA and FQGTGA. CDR3 nucleotides: TGTGCCAGCAGCACTGACAGGGTTAAAAATCAGCCCCAGCATTTT. Its translation is CASSTDRVKNQPQHF.

As regards this clone: The same CDR3 is also encoded by other DNA sequences in this sample. The chain is built from TRBV7-9 and TRBJ1-5, with D possibly TRBD1 on 5 matching bases. CDR3 length: 13 amino acids. CDR1 and CDR2 (germline): SEHNR, FQNEAQ (reference sequence). V was cut by 5 bases and J by 5 bases, with 10 bases left in between. CDR3 coding DNA: TGTGCCAGCAGCACCACAGGAGATCAGCCCCAGCATTTT. Translating gives CASSTTGDQPQHF.

CDR3 bases: TGTGCCAGCAGTTACGAAGGGATCACAGATACGCAGTATTTT. Residues: CASSYEGITDTQYF. The chain employs TRBV6-6 and TRBJ2-3; D gene uncertain. CDR3 size: 14 residues. V lost 2 bases, J lost 2 bases, and 8 bases lay in between. Germline-derived CDR1 and CDR2 are MNHNY and SVGAGI (reference sequence).

This clone came up once. The identical CDR3 is also encoded by other nucleotide sequences in the sample. The chain uses TRBV9 and TRBJ2-2, with D possibly being TRBD2 (5 bases). V lost 0 bases to trimming and J lost 4 bases, with 10 bases between them. This CDR3 comprises 15 residues. Germline V lookup: CDR1 SGDLS, CDR2 YYNGEE. The CDR3 loop reads CASSVEVLATGELFF. The CDR3 bases are TGTGCCAGCAGCGTAGAAGTTCTAGCCACCGGGGAGCTGTTTTTT.

The V gene is TRBV4-1, the J gene TRBJ1-6; D gene ambiguous. Germline assignment: CDR1 MGHRA and CDR2 YSYEKL. Deletions cut 0 bases from V and 14 bases from J, with 5 bases between. There are 11 residues in the CDR3. The CDR3 DNA follows: TGCGCCAGCAGCCAAGAGGGTACCCTCCACTTT. Translating it yields CASSQEGTLHF.

This chain's CDR3 is CASSDPAASSGNTIYF. The CDR3, as DNA: TGTGCCAGCAGTGATCCGGCAGCCAGCTCTGGAAACACCATATATTTT. The chain couples TRBV6-1 to TRBJ1-3; no reliable D call. The germline V and J ends were trimmed by 3 bases and 0 bases, with 12 bases remaining between them. The CDR3 covers 16 residues. Germline V gives CDR1 MNHNS, CDR2 SASEGT.

Worth noting for this clone: Other DNA sequences within the sample encode an identical CDR3. This chain links TRBV19 with TRBJ2-7; possible D gene TRBD1, 5 bases. Trimming shortened V by 6 bases and J by 2 bases, and 11 bases separated the two germline ends. The CDR3 extends over 13 amino acids. Germline CDR1 is LNHDA and CDR2 is SQIVND (reference sequence). CDR3 protein: CASSLTATYEQYF. CDR3 coding DNA: TGTGCCAGTAGCCTGACAGCCACCTACGAGCAGTACTTC.

This clone was seen just once. J is TRBJ2-5 and V is TRBV2; 8 bases align to TRBD1. Trimming cost V 5 bases and J 1 base; bases outside gene matches: 12. The CDR3 spans 17 residues. Germline-derived CDR1 and CDR2 are SNHLY and FYNNEI. The CDR3 loop reads CASSPGTGTLGQETQYF. The CDR3 DNA sequence: TGTGCCAGCAGTCCCGGGACAGGTACCCTGGGCCAAGAGACCCAGTACTTC.

This chain links TRBV7-2 with TRBJ2-5; 8 bases agree with TRBD2. J was trimmed by 5 bases and V by 2 bases; bases with no gene match: 10. Per germline, CDR1 SGHTA and CDR2 FQGNSA. The CDR3 has 16 amino acids. The CDR3 protein is CASSLYGVAGRETQYF. The CDR3 DNA reads TGTGCCAGCAGCTTATACGGTGTAGCGGGGCGGGAGACCCAGTACTTC.

CDR3 DNA: TGTGCCAGCAGCGACGAATTCAGGGGAGAAGGGGAGACCCAGTACTTC. Protein product: CASSDEFRGEGETQYF. The chain combines TRBV9 with TRBJ2-5, with D possibly matching TRBD1 (6 bases). Germline CDR1 and CDR2: SGDLS and YYNGEE. V lost 3 bases, J lost 5 bases, and 20 bases lay in between. The CDR3 consists of 16 residues.

The V gene is TRBV6-5, the J gene TRBJ1-1; the match to TRBD1 covers 7 bases. This CDR3 has 12 amino acids. V dropped 4 bases and J dropped 9; count of bases not matched to a gene: 5. Germline V gives CDR1 MNHEY, CDR2 SVGAGI. The CDR3 sequence: CASSSTGEKAFF. CDR3 DNA: TGTGCCAGCAGTTCTACAGGGGAGAAAGCTTTCTTT.

The table lists this clone with a count of one. The V and J genes are TRBV6-5 and TRBJ2-5; D perhaps matches TRBD1 (7 bases). This CDR3 has 11 amino acids. Between the trimmed V and J ends, which lost 9 bases and 8 bases, there was a span of 13 bases. The V gene's germline CDR1 is MNHEY and CDR2 SVGAGI. The CDR3 nucleotides are TGTGCCAGTCTGGAGGGGGCAACCCAGTACTTC. Its translation is CASLEGATQYF.